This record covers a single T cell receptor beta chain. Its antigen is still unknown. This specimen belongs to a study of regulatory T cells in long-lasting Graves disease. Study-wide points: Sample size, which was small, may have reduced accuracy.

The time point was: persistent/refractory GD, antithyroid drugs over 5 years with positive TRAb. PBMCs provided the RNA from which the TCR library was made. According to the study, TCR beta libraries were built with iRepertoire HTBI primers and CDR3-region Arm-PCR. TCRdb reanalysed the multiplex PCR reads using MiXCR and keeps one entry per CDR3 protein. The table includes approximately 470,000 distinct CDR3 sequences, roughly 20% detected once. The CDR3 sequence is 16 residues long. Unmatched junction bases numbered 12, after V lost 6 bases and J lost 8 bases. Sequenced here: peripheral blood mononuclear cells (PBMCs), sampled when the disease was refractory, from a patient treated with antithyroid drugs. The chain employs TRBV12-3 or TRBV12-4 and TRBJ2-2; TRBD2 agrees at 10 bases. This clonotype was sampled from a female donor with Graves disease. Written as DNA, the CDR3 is TGTGCCAGCAGAGGAAGCGGGAGGGCACTTAATGGGGAGCTGTTTTTT. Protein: CASRGSGRALNGELFF.